The 17 T cell receptor beta chains in this list originate from one sample, sequenced in a study of cytomegalovirus exposure and HLA in healthy donors. Produced via immunoSEQ multiplex PCR; TCRdb's table is partial and in-frame only. The sample carries fewer than 90,000 clones, 84% recorded once. The specimen sequenced was PBMCs. The receptors were gathered from a woman between 18 and 29 years old in good health and CMV-seropositive.

The rearrangement uses TRBV9 and TRBJ2-4, with D perhaps matching TRBD2 (6 bases). The V gene lost 3 bases and the J gene lost 8 bases, with 18 bases spanning the gap. Per the germline V gene, CDR1 is SGDLS and CDR2 is YYNGEE. The CDR3 has 15 residues. CDR3 residues: CASSAGDGGTDIQYF. The CDR3 nucleotides are TGTGCCAGCAGCGCCGGGGACGGAGGGACGGACATTCAGTACTTC.

V gene TRBV28 combines with J gene TRBJ1-1; TRBD1 agrees at 7 bases. V lost 5 bases to trimming and J lost 1 base; unmatched junction nucleotides: 4. CDR1 is MDHEN, CDR2 SYDVKM, per germline. The CDR3 covers 14 residues. The CDR3: CASSPGGKNTEAFF. The CDR3, as DNA: TGTGCCAGCAGTCCAGGGGGAAAGAACACTGAAGCTTTCTTT. The whole variable domain, remainder taken from reference TRBV28 and TRBJ1-1, is DVKVTQSSRYLVKRTGEKVFLECVQDMDHENMFWYRQDPGLGLRLIYFSYDVKMKEKGDIPEGYSVSREKKERFSLILESASTNQTSMYLCASSPGGKNTEAFFGQGTRLTVV.

This clone occurred once. The chain uses TRBV11-3 and TRBJ1-6; D ambiguous. Per germline, CDR1 SGHNT and CDR2 YENEEA. V lost 5 bases, J lost 7 bases, and 12 bases lay in between. This CDR3 is built from 14 residues. The CDR3 DNA is TGTGCCAGCAGCCCGGGATTACAAAATTCACCCCTCCACTTT. Protein product: CASSPGLQNSPLHF.

V usage is TRBV2 and J usage is TRBJ1-1; D not resolved. The CDR3 has 14 amino acids. V was pared by 3 bases and J by 8 bases, with 16 bases between. CDR1 is SNHLY and CDR2 is FYNNEI in the germline V gene. The CDR3 nucleotides read TGTGCCAGCAGTGAGGGAGGAGCGAAGAAAGAAGCTTTCTTT. Translated: CASSEGGAKKEAFF.

This chain joins TRBV4-1 and TRBJ1-6, with a weak D call TRBD1 (5 bases). The V gene lost 1 base and the J gene lost 10 bases, with 17 bases spanning the gap. The germline CDR1 and CDR2 sequences are MGHRA and YSYEKL. The CDR3 contains 16 residues. This CDR3 reads CASSQVARDILSPLHF. The CDR3 DNA follows: TGCGCCAGCAGCCAAGTTGCCAGGGATATCTTGTCACCCCTCCACTTT.

The chain combines TRBV28 with TRBJ2-3; 14 bases map to TRBD2. V lost 1 base, J lost 5 bases, and 5 bases stayed unmatched. CDR3 length: 17 residues. Per germline, CDR1 MDHEN and CDR2 SYDVKM. The CDR3 loop reads CASSLSQGLAGEDTQYF. DNA of the CDR3: TGTGCCAGCAGTTTATCCCAGGGACTAGCGGGGGAAGATACGCAGTATTTT.

The CDR3 protein is CASTPIVAGGSEAFF. CDR3 sequence (DNA): TGTGCCAGCACCCCCATTGTTGCGGGCGGCTCTGAAGCTTTCTTT. The chain joins TRBV6-6 to TRBJ1-1; D remains unclear. CDR1 is MNHNY and CDR2 is SVGAGI in the germline V gene (reference sequence). V dropped 7 bases and J dropped 6 bases, with 21 bases sitting between them. CDR3 length equals 15 residues.

The J gene is TRBJ2-3, the V gene TRBV5-1, with TRBD2 identical over 13 bases. This CDR3 comprises 16 residues. CDR1 is SGHRS and CDR2 is YFSETQ in the germline V gene. V lost 5 bases, J lost 4 bases, and 7 bases stayed unmatched. The CDR3: CASRGLLAGGPDTQYF. The CDR3 nucleotides are TGCGCCAGCAGAGGCCTACTAGCGGGGGGGCCAGATACGCAGTATTTT. Complete variable domain (other parts from reference TRBV5-1 and TRBJ2-3): KAGVTQTPRYLIKTRGQQVTLSCSPISGHRSVSWYQQTPGQGLQFLFEYFSETQRNKGNFPGRFSGRQFSNSRSEMNVSTLELGDSALYLCASRGLLAGGPDTQYFGPGTRLTVL.

The gene calls are TRBV19 and TRBJ2-5; 10 bases fit TRBD1. The CDR3 consists of 16 residues. The trim removed 3 bases at V and 4 bases at J, leaving 8 bases unmatched. Germline CDR1 LNHDA, CDR2 SQIVND (reference sequence). In DNA form, the CDR3 reads TGTGCCAGTAGTATCCAGCGGACAGGGGGATCAGAGACCCAGTACTTC. Protein sequence: CASSIQRTGGSETQYF.

This clone was seen only a few times. The chain is built from TRBV2 and TRBJ1-2; D unclear. The V gene lost 7 bases and the J gene lost 4 bases, with 19 bases spanning the gap. The CDR3 sequence is 15 residues long. Per the germline V gene, CDR1 is SNHLY and CDR2 is FYNNEI. CDR3 in DNA: TGTGCCAGCATAGCCTTCGTCCCGGATCCCTATGGCTACACCTTC. Translation: CASIAFVPDPYGYTF. Variable domain in full (rest from reference TRBV2 and TRBJ1-2): EPEVTQTPSHQVTQMGQEVILRCVPISNHLYFYWYRQILGQKVEFLVSFYNNEISEKSEIFDDQFSVERPDGSNFTLKIRSTKLEDSAMYFCASIAFVPDPYGYTFGSGTRLTVV.

The rearrangement joins TRBV27 to TRBJ1-6; possibly TRBD1 for D (6 bases). Germline-derived CDR1 and CDR2 are MNHEY and SMNVEV (reference sequence). CDR3 size: 18 residues. The germline V and J ends were trimmed by 0 bases and 0 bases, with 12 bases remaining between them. This CDR3 is CASSLSRTAISYNSPLHF. DNA of the CDR3: TGTGCCAGCAGTTTATCCAGGACAGCTATCTCCTATAATTCACCCCTCCACTTT.

The chain combines TRBV5-6 with TRBJ1-2; 9 positions match TRBD1. In germline, CDR1 is SGHDT, CDR2 YYEEEE. J lost 7 bases, V lost 4 bases, and 5 bases had no gene match. This CDR3 has 13 residues. The DNA for the CDR3 is TGTGCCAGCAGCACCGGGACAGGGAGTGGCTACACCTTC. Its translation is CASSTGTGSGYTF.

The chain carries TRBV7-9 and TRBJ2-3; a possible D gene is TRBD2 (7 bases). This CDR3 spans 16 amino acids. Per the germline V gene, CDR1 is SEHNR and CDR2 is FQNEAQ (reference sequence). Trimming took 4 bases from V and 5 from J, leaving 19 bases between them. The CDR3 here is CASSSTRGASRDTQYF. CDR3 sequence (DNA): TGTGCCAGCAGCTCGACACGGGGGGCCTCAAGAGATACGCAGTATTTT.

The chain couples TRBV29-1 to TRBJ2-6; 7 positions match TRBD2. Per germline, CDR1 SQVTM and CDR2 ANQGSEA. Unmatched junction bases numbered 13, after V lost 4 bases and J lost 4 bases. The CDR3 covers 17 residues. DNA of the CDR3: TGCAGCGTTGGGGAGGGACTCGGGGCGTCCGGGGCCAACGTCCTGACTTTC. Protein sequence: CSVGEGLGASGANVLTF.

The V and J genes are TRBV19 and TRBJ1-2, with unresolved D. V shed 5 bases and J shed 3 bases, with 16 bases lying between them. This CDR3 has 15 amino acids. Germline CDR1 is LNHDA and CDR2 is SQIVND (reference sequence). Here the CDR3 reads CASSREARSDYGYTF. The CDR3 nucleotides are TGTGCCAGTAGTCGAGAGGCCAGATCAGACTATGGCTACACCTTC.

The chain is built from TRBV7-7 and TRBJ2-3, with 7 bases identical to TRBD1. The CDR3 is made up of 14 amino acids. Germline CDR1 reads SSHAT; CDR2 reads FNYEAQ (reference sequence). V shed 4 bases, J shed 5 bases, and the junction held 6 bases outside the gene matches. This CDR3 reads CASSYQGDRDTQYF. The CDR3 nucleotides read TGTGCCAGCAGCTACCAGGGGGATAGAGATACGCAGTATTTT.

CDR3 DNA sequence: TGCGCCAGCAGCTTGGGACAGGGTTCGGAAAAACTGTTTTTT. It specifies CASSLGQGSEKLFF. The gene calls are TRBV5-1 and TRBJ1-4; TRBD1 agrees at 7 bases. V was clipped by 0 bases and J by 8 bases; unmatched bases: 4. Germline-derived CDR1 and CDR2 are SGHRS and YFSETQ. The CDR3 is 14 amino acids. Supplemented by reference TRBV5-1 and TRBJ1-4, the full variable domain reads KAGVTQTPRYLIKTRGQQVTLSCSPISGHRSVSWYQQTPGQGLQFLFEYFSETQRNKGNFPGRFSGRQFSNSRSEMNVSTLELGDSALYLCASSLGQGSEKLFFGSGTQLSVL.